A single sample gave rise to the 8 T cell receptor beta chains below, sequenced in a study of T-cell reconstitution after alpha-beta-depleted transplantation in children. Preparation of the TCRbeta library involved a method that used unique molecular identifiers. TCRdb re-analysed the PCR reads in MiXCR, keeping a single row per CDR3 protein. Counted here are 440,000 or so distinct CDR3 sequences, roughly 44% occurring once; the ten biggest clones make up under 35%. Sequencing was performed on PBMCs, taken before TCRalphabeta/CD19-depleted stem cell transplant. These receptors were obtained from a girl between 2 and 10 years old with aplastic anemia, due to receive a stem cell transplant.

This clonotype was seen at least ten times. The chain uses TRBV5-1 and TRBJ2-7; D may be TRBD2 (5 bases). V lost 4 bases and J lost 2, with 16 bases in between. The CDR3 length is 15 residues. From germline, CDR1 is SGHRS and CDR2 YFSETQ. Here the CDR3 DNA reads TGCGCCAGCAGCCGGGAAGGACCGTCACCCTACGAGCAGTACTTC. It codes for CASSREGPSPYEQYF. The full variable domain, in which reference TRBV5-1 and TRBJ2-7 provide the parts outside the CDR3, is KAGVTQTPRYLIKTRGQQVTLSCSPISGHRSVSWYQQTPGQGLQFLFEYFSETQRNKGNFPGRFSGRQFSNSRSEMNVSTLELGDSALYLCASSREGPSPYEQYFGPGTRLTVT.

The chain recombines TRBV27 with TRBJ1-1; TRBD1 aligns across 9 bases. The trim removed 1 base at V and 11 bases at J, leaving 11 bases unmatched. The CDR3 totals 15 residues. CDR1 is MNHEY and CDR2 is SMNVEV in the germline V gene (reference sequence). CDR3: CASSLFPGTGSSAFF. The DNA of the CDR3 is TGTGCCAGCAGTTTATTTCCGGGGACAGGGTCTTCGGCTTTCTTT.

This clonotype has only a few counts. The J gene is TRBJ1-6, the V gene TRBV7-9; 7 nucleotides agree with TRBD1. The CDR3 consists of 15 residues. V was clipped by 5 bases and J by 6 bases; unmatched bases: 7. Germline CDR1 SEHNR, CDR2 FQNEAQ (reference sequence). As DNA, the CDR3 is TGTGCCAGCAGCCCAGGACAGGCTCTTAATTCACCCCTCCACTTT. Translating gives CASSPGQALNSPLHF. The whole variable domain, filled in from reference TRBV7-9 and TRBJ1-6, reads DTGVSQNPRHKITKRGQNVTFRCDPISEHNRLYWYRQTLGQGPEFLTYFQNEAQLEKSRLLSDRFSAERPKGSFSTLEIQRTEQGDSAMYLCASSPGQALNSPLHFGNGTRLTVT.

This clonotype was seen a few times. The chain is built from TRBV12-3 or TRBV12-4 and TRBJ2-3; 8 bases agree with TRBD2. V was pared by 0 bases and J by 0 bases, with 5 bases of the junction left unmatched. The CDR3 consists of 17 residues. The CDR3 loop is CASSLAERLASTDTQYF. The CDR3 nucleotides are TGTGCCAGCAGTTTAGCGGAGAGACTAGCGAGCACAGATACGCAGTATTTT.

This clonotype was seen a handful of times. This chain links TRBV4-3 with TRBJ1-1; maybe TRBD1 (5 bases). This CDR3 comprises 13 residues. Germline loops: CDR1 LGHNA, CDR2 YSLEER. Trimming stripped 3 bases from V and 4 bases from J, with 9 bases between. The CDR3 is CASSHGQGTEAFF. The CDR3 nucleotides are TGCGCCAGCAGCCATGGTCAGGGCACTGAAGCTTTCTTT.

The gene calls are TRBV5-1 and TRBJ1-2; 7 bases line up with TRBD1. V gave up 4 bases and J gave up 5 bases; unmatched junction bases: 8. CDR1 is SGHRS and CDR2 is YFSETQ in the germline V gene. The CDR3 is made up of 14 amino acids. The CDR3 DNA sequence: TGCGCCAGCAGCCCACGACAGGGTAGATATGGCTACACCTTC. It is translated as CASSPRQGRYGYTF.

This clonotype was seen more than once but under ten times. The rearrangement uses TRBV20-1 and TRBJ1-6; TRBD1 aligns across 7 bases. The germline V gene has CDR1 DFQATT and CDR2 SNEGSKA (reference sequence). The CDR3 runs 14 residues. J gave up 14 bases and V 6 bases, and 16 bases lay outside the gene matches. DNA for the CDR3: TGCAGTGCACCCCGACAGGGTCAACGTGGGGCCCTCCACTTT. Protein sequence: CSAPRQGQRGALHF.

The V call is TRBV28, the J call TRBJ2-7, with 7 bases identical to TRBD2. CDR1 and CDR2 (germline): MDHEN, SYDVKM. CDR3 size: 16 residues. V was pared by 5 bases and J by 2 bases, with 12 bases of the junction left unmatched. DNA for the CDR3: TGTGCCAGCAGTCTCGGACTAGGTTCGGCTGCCTACGAGCAGTACTTC. Residues: CASSLGLGSAAYEQYF.